This T cell receptor beta chain was recovered during a study of shared clonotypes between healthy human individuals. In regard to this clone: Its antigen remains unknown.

An assay was performed, and its level was deep. Measured with immunoSEQ multiplex PCR; TCRdb has only the in-frame clones, and not every one. The table includes around 500,000 clones, approximately 80% detected once. Germline CDR1 is MNHNY and CDR2 is SVGAGI (reference sequence). Trimming removed 1 base from V and 1 base from J, with 6 bases in between. The CDR3 loop spans 14 amino acids. Study-wide results and caveats: Blood was the only sampled material, and tissue repertoires likely differ.

Recent acute infections and vaccinations were absent in the healthy HIV-negative adult donors. The sample was PBMCs. This chain connects TRBV6-6 to TRBJ2-3; no reliable D call. The sequence was collected from a woman between 35 and 50 years old in good health. Some clones in this sample may be carry-over from other donors' samples. This CDR3 reads CASSYWTRTDTQYF. The DNA for the CDR3 is TGTGCCAGCAGTTACTGGACCCGCACAGATACGCAGTATTTT.